This T cell receptor beta chain derives from a study of blood T cell repertoires in COVID-19. The ends were cut back, 2 bases at V and 4 bases at J, with 15 bases in the middle. The CDR3 contains 15 residues. The germline gives CDR1 SGHTA, CDR2 FQGNSA. This table comes from immunoSEQ multiplex PCR, and its TCRdb copy is limited to in-frame clones, with some not included. The sample contains 250,000 or so clones, roughly four fifths of which appear only once. This clonotype was obtained from a man in his sixties who had recovered from COVID-19. The specimen was PBMCs or T cells enriched from blood (not recorded which). The gene calls are TRBV7-2 and TRBJ2-7; D unresolved. Here the CDR3 DNA reads TGTGCCAGCAGCTTATACCGCCCAGGCCCTTACGAGCAGTACTTC. It yields the protein CASSLYRPGPYEQYF.